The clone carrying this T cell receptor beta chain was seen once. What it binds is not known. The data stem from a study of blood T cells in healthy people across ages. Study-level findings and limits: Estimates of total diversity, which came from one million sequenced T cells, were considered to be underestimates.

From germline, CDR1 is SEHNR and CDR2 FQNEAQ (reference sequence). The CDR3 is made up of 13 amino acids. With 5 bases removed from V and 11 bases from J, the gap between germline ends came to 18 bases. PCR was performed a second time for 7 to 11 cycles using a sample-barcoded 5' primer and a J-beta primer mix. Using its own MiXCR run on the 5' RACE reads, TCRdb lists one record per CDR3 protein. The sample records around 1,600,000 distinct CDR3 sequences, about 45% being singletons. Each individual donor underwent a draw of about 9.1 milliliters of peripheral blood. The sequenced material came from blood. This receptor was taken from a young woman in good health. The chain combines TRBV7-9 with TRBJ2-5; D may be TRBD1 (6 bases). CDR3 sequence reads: CASSLTGRIEQYF. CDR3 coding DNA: TGTGCCAGCAGCCTTACAGGGAGAATTGAGCAGTACTTC.